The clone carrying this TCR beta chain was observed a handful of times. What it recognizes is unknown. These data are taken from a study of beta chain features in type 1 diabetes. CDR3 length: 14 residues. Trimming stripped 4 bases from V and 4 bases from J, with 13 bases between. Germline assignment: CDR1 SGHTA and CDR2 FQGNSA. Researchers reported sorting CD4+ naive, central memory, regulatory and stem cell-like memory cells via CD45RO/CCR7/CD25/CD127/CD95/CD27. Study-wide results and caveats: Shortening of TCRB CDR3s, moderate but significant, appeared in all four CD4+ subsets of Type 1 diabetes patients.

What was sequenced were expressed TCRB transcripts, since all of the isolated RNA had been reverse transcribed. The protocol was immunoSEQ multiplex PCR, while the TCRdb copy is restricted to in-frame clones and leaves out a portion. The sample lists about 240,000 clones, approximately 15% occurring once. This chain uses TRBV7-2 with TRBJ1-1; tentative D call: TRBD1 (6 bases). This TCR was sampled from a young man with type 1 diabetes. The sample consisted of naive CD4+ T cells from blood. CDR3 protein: CASSSRDKRTEAFF. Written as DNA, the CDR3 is TGTGCCAGCAGCTCCCGGGACAAACGCACTGAAGCTTTCTTT.